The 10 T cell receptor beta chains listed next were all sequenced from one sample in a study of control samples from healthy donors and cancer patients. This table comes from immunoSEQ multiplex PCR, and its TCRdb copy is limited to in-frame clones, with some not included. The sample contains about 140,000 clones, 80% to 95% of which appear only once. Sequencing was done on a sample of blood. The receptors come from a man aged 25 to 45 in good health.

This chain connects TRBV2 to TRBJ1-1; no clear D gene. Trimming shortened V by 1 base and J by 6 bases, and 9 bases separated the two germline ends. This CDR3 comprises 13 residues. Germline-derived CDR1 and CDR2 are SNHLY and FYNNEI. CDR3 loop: CASSEGLGAEAFF. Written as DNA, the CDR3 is TGTGCCAGCAGTGAAGGGCTGGGAGCTGAAGCTTTCTTT.

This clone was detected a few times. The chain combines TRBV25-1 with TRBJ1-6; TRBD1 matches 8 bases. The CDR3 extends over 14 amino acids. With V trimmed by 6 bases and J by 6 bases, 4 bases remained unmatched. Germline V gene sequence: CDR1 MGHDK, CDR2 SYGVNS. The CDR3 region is CASRRTGLNSPLHF. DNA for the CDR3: TGTGCCAGCAGGAGGACAGGGCTTAATTCACCCCTCCACTTT. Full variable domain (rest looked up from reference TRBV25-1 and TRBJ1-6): EADIYQTPRYLVIGTGKKITLECSQTMGHDKMYWYQQDPGMELHLIHYSYGVNSTEKGDLSSESTVSRIRTEHFPLTLESARPSHTSQYLCASRRTGLNSPLHFGNGTRLTVT.

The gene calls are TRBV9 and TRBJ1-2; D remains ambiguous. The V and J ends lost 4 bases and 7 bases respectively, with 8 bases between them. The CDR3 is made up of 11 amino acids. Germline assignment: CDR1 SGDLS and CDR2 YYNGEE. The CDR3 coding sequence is TGTGCCAGCAGCTCAAGAACTGGCTACACCTTC. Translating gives CASSSRTGYTF.

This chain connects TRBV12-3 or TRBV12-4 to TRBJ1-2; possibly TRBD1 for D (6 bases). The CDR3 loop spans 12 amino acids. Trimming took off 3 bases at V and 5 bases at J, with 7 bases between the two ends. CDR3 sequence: CASSFRGYGYTF. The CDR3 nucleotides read TGTGCCAGCAGTTTTAGGGGGTATGGCTACACCTTC.

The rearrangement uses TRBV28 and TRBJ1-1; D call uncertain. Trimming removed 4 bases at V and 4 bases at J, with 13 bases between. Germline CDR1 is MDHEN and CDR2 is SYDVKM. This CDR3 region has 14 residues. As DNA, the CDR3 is TGTGCCAGCAGTTCCCCCCCGGTTGGCACTGAAGCTTTCTTT. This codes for CASSSPPVGTEAFF.

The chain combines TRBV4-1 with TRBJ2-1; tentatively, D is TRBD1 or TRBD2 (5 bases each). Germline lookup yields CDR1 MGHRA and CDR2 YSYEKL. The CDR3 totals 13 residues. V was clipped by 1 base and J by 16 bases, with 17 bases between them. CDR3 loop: CASSQVAGTLPFF. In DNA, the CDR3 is TGCGCCAGCAGCCAAGTGGCTGGGACCTTGCCTTTCTTC.

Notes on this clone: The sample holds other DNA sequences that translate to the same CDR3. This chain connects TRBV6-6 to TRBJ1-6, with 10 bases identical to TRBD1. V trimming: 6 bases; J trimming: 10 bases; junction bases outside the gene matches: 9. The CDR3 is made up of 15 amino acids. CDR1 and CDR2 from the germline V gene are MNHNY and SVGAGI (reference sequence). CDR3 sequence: CASSGRDRGRSPLHF. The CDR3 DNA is TGTGCCAGCAGCGGAAGGGACAGGGGTCGGTCACCCCTCCACTTT.

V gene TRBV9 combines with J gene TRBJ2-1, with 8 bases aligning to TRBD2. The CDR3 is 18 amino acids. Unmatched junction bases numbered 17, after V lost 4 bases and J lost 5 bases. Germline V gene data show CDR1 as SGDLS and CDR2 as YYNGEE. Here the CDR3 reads CASSLSISGSIADNEQFF. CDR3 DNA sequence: TGTGCCAGCAGCCTTTCGATAAGCGGGAGTATAGCGGACAATGAGCAGTTCTTC.

The CDR3 loop is CASRPGRFGYNSPLHF. DNA for the CDR3: TGTGCCAGCAGGCCGGGACGGTTCGGGTATAATTCACCCCTCCACTTT. V and J are TRBV2 and TRBJ1-6; D perhaps matches TRBD1 (5 bases). This CDR3 is 16 amino acids long. V lost 6 bases and J lost 4, with 16 bases in between. Germline V gene lookup returns CDR1 SNHLY and CDR2 FYNNEI.

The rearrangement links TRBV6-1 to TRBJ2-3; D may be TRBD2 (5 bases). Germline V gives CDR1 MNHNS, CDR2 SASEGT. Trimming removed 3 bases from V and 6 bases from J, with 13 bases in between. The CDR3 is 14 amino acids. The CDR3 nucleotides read TGTGCCAGCAGTGAGGGGTATCCGGGGGATACGCAGTATTTT. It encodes CASSEGYPGDTQYF.